This paragraph reports one TCR beta chain. No antigen is known for it. Random hexamers were used to reverse transcribe about 0.45 to 1 ug of RNA. The method of amplification for TCR beta CDR3 was immunoSEQ multiplex PCR, covering 54 Vbeta and 13 Jbeta. Using its own MiXCR run on the immunoSEQ multiplex PCR reads, TCRdb lists one record per CDR3 protein. The sample lists roughly 200,000 distinct CDR3 sequences, nearly 97% seen once, with around 0.09% in the top ten. Sequencing of TCR beta covered CD8+ and CD4+ T cells obtained from blood. Purification of the CD8+ and CD4+ T cells relied on negative isolation, and TEMRA cells underwent FACS enrichment. The data derive from a study of CD8 T cells in Susac syndrome. The study, taken as a whole, reports: By the study's own acknowledgment, its TCR sequencing and HLA analysis included relatively few individuals.

Trimming left V 4 bases short and J 9 bases short, with 13 bases between. Germline V lookup: CDR1 SEHNR, CDR2 FQNEAQ (reference sequence). This CDR3 is 13 amino acids long. Sequencing was performed on CD4+ T cells from PBMCs. The chain joins TRBV7-9 to TRBJ2-1, with D possibly matching TRBD2 (6 bases). The receptor's source is a human donor with multiple sclerosis. The CDR3 DNA follows: TGTGCCAGCAGCTCGACTAGGCCCGGTGAGCAGTTCTTC. Its translation: CASSSTRPGEQFF.